This TCR beta chain was found in a study of blood T cell repertoires in COVID-19. Overall study context: COVID-19 samples, acute and convalescent, were from the United States, Italy and Spain. PBMCs, B-cell-depleted T cells, or T cells provided the cDNA or gDNA that made up the material.

V gave up 4 bases and J gave up 2 bases; unmatched junction bases: 6. The CDR3 runs to 15 residues. Germline CDR1 and CDR2: SNHLY and FYNNEI. Per the original methods: Counts of nucleated cells, estimated from reference gene primer amplification, were obtained. TCRdb keeps only in-frame clones here, not all; method: immunoSEQ multiplex PCR. That table furnishes V, J and clone size, whereas the DNA furnished D and trimming. The sample holds about 280,000 clones; 86% are singletons and the top ten take 2.1%. The clonotype originates from a woman between 25 and 40 years old who had recovered from COVID-19. The material sequenced was peripheral blood. The chain joins TRBV2 to TRBJ2-3, with 7 bases aligning to TRBD2. The CDR3 bases are TGTGCCAGCAGTGGGGCGGGGGATCACACAGATACGCAGTATTTT. It specifies CASSGAGDHTDTQYF.